A single sample gave rise to the 4 T cell receptor beta chains below, sequenced in a study of neurological immune-mediated disorders. TCRdb itself ran the 5' RACE reads through MiXCR, one entry per CDR3 protein. The table lists around 130,000 distinct CDR3 sequences, roughly 3.2% of them singletons. The specimen sequenced was PBMCs. The receptors come from a woman aged 25 to 39 with multiple sclerosis.

This clonotype occurred many times. The J gene is TRBJ1-2, the V gene TRBV5-6; a possible D gene is TRBD1 (6 bases). Germline lookup yields CDR1 SGHDT and CDR2 YYEEEE. The CDR3 has 13 residues. V lost 2 bases and J lost 4, with 9 bases in between. CDR3: CASSLQGGYGYTF. DNA for the CDR3: TGTGCCAGCAGCTTACAGGGAGGCTATGGCTACACCTTC.

This clonotype was found many times. The chain employs TRBV7-2 and TRBJ2-7, with D possibly TRBD1 on 6 matching bases. The CDR3 loop spans 16 amino acids. Germline V gene lookup returns CDR1 SGHTA and CDR2 FQGNSA. The V gene lost 5 bases and the J gene lost 7 bases, with 24 bases spanning the gap. CDR3 region: CASSLGLLLLGGEQYF. The CDR3 DNA reads as TGTGCCAGCAGCCTGGGCCTCCTCCTCTTAGGGGGTGAGCAGTACTTC.

This clonotype was seen repeatedly, ten times or more. V is TRBV5-1 and J is TRBJ1-3; the D is unclear. The V end lost 0 bases, the J end lost 0 bases, and 4 bases lay between the germline ends. This CDR3 has 14 amino acids. CDR1 is SGHRS, CDR2 YFSETQ, per germline. DNA of the CDR3: TGCGCCAGCAGCTTGGACGGCTCTGGAAACACCATATATTTT. Residues: CASSLDGSGNTIYF.

This clonotype was detected many times. This sequence joins TRBV20-1 and TRBJ2-3; D may correspond to TRBD1 or TRBD2 (6 bases each). The CDR3 covers 13 residues. Trimming shortened V by 8 bases and J by 5 bases, and 17 bases separated the two germline ends. CDR1 DFQATT and CDR2 SNEGSKA come from the germline V gene (reference sequence). The CDR3 nucleotides read TGCAGTTTGGGGGCCGGGAGTAAAGATACGCAGTATTTT. Translating it yields CSLGAGSKDTQYF.